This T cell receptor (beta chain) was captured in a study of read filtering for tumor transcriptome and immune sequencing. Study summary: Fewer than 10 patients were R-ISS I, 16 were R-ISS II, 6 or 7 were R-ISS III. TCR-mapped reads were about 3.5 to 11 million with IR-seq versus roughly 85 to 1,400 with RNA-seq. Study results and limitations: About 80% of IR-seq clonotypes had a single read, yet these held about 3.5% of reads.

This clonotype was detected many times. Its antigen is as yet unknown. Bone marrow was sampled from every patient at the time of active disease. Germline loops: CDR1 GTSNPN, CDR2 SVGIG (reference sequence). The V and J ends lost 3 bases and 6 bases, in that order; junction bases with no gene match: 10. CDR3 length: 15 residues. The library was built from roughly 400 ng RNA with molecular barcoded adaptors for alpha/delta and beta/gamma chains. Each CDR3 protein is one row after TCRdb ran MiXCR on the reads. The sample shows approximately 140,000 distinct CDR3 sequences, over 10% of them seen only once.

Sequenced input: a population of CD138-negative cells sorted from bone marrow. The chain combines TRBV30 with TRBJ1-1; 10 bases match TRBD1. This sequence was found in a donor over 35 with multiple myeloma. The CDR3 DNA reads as TGTGCCTGGAGGACCCCGGGACAGGGGTCGGCTGAAGCTTTCTTT. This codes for CAWRTPGQGSAEAFF.